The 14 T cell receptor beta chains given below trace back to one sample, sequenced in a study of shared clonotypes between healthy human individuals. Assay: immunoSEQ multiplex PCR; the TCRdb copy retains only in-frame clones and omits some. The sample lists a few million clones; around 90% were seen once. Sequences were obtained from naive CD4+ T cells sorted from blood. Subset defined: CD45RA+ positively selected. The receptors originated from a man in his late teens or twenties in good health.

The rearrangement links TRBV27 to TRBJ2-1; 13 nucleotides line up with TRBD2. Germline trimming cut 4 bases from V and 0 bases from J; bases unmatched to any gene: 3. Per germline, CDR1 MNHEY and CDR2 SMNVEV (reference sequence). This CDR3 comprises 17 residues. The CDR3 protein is CASSSGTSGVSYNEQFF. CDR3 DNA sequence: TGTGCCAGCAGTTCTGGGACTAGCGGGGTCTCCTACAATGAGCAGTTCTTC.

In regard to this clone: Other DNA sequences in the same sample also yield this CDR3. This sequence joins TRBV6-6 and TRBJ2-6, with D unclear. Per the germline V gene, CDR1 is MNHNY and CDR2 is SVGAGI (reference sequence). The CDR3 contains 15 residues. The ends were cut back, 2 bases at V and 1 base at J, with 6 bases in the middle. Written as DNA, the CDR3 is TGTGCCAGCAGTTACGGCGGTTCTGGGGCCAACGTCCTGACTTTC. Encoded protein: CASSYGGSGANVLTF.

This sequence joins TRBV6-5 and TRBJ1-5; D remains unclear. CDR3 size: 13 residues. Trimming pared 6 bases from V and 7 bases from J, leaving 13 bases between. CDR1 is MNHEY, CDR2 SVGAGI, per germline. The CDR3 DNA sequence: TGTGCCAGCAGGGGAGGGAGAGAACAGCCCCAGCATTTT. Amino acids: CASRGGREQPQHF.

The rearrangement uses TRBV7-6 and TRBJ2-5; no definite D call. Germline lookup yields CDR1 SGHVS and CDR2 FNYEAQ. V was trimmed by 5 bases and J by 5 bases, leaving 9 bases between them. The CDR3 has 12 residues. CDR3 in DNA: TGTGCCAGCAGCCAGATAGGGGAGACCCAGTACTTC. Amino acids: CASSQIGETQYF.

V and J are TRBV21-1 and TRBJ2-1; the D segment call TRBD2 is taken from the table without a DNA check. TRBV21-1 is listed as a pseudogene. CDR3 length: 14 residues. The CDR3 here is CASSKEGLYNEQFF. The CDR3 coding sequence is TGTGCCAGCAGCAAGGAGGGCCTCTACAATGAGCAGTTCTTC.

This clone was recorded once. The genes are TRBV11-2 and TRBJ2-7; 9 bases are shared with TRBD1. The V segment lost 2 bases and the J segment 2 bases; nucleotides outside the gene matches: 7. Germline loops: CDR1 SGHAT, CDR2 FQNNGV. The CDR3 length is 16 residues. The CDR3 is CASSLRQGVPPYEQYF. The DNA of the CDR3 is TGTGCCAGCAGCTTACGACAGGGGGTACCTCCCTACGAGCAGTACTTC.

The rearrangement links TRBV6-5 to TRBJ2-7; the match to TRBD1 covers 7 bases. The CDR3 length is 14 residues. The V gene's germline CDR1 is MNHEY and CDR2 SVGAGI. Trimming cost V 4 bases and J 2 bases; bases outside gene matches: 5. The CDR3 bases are TGTGCCAGCAGTTCAACGGGACAGACCTACGAGCAGTACTTC. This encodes CASSSTGQTYEQYF.

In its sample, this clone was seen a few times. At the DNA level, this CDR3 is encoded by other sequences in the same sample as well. The CDR3 reads CASSPGSTGELFF. In nucleotides, the CDR3 is TGTGCCAGCTCTCCAGGGTCTACCGGGGAGCTGTTTTTT. This chain joins TRBV18 and TRBJ2-2, with D perhaps TRBD1 (5 bases). V was cut by 6 bases and J by 5 bases, with 10 bases left in between. From germline, CDR1 is KGHSH and CDR2 LQKENI. The CDR3 extends over 13 amino acids.

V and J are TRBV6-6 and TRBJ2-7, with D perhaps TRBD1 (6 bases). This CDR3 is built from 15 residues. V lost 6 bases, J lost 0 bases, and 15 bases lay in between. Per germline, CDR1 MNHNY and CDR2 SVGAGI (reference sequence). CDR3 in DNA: TGTGCCAGCAGCCCCACCGCAGGGGCCTCCTACGAGCAGTACTTC. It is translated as CASSPTAGASYEQYF.

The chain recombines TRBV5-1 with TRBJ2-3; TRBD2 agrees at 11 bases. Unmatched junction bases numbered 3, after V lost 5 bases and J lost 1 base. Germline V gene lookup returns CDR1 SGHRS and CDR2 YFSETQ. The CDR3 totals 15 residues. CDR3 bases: TGCGCCAGCAGAGGGACTAGCGGACGCACAGATACGCAGTATTTT. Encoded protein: CASRGTSGRTDTQYF.

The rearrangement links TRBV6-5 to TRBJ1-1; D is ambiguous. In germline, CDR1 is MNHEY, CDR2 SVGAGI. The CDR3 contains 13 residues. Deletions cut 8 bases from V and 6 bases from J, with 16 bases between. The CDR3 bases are TGTGCCAGCGGACCCCGGTCACCGCCTGAAGCTTTCTTT. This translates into CASGPRSPPEAFF.

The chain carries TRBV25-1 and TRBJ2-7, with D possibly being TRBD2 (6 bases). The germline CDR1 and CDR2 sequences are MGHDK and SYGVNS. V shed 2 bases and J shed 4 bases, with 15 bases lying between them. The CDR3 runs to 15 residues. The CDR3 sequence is CASSENKRLGYEQYF. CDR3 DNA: TGTGCCAGCAGTGAAAATAAGAGACTAGGTTACGAGCAGTACTTC.

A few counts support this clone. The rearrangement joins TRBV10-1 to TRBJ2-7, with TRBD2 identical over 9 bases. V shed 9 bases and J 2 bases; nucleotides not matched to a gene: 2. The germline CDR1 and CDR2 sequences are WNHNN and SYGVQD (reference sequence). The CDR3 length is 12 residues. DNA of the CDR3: TGCGCCAGTAGCGGGAGTACCTACGAGCAGTACTTC. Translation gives CASSGSTYEQYF.

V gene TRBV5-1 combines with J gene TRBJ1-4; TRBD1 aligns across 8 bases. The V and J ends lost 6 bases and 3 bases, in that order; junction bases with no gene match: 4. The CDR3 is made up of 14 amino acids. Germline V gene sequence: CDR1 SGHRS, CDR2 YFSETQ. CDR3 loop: CASTQGAANEKLFF. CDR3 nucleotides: TGCGCCAGCACGCAGGGGGCTGCTAATGAAAAACTGTTTTTT.